The source of this TCR beta chain is a study of post-analysis software for immune sequencing data. As for the study in general: The study covered relapsing-remitting, secondary progressive and progressive-relapsing courses of multiple sclerosis.

The table lists this clonotype with a few counts. Its antigen is currently unknown. The authors incorporated unique molecular identifiers into the TCR beta cDNA libraries. A population of about 0.95 to 10 million T cells gave rise to about half a million cDNA molecules. TCRdb called the PCR reads again in MiXCR, with one record for every CDR3 protein. The data show some 500,000 distinct CDR3 sequences, approximately 46% seen once. Study-wide findings and caveats: Diversity measured as normalized Chao1 was significantly lower in multiple sclerosis patients than in controls.

The source is a girl aged 5-17 years with multiple sclerosis. The sample taken for sequencing was blood.

The CDR3 bases are TGTGCCAGCCACGACACGAGTATTGGCTACGAGCAGTACTTC. This sequence encodes CASHDTSIGYEQYF. This chain uses TRBV7-9 with TRBJ2-7; D gene unclear. Germline V gene data show CDR1 as SEHNR and CDR2 as FQNEAQ (reference sequence). This CDR3 comprises 14 residues. Trimming took off 8 bases at V and 3 bases at J, with 17 bases between the two ends.